The 32 T cell receptor beta chains given below trace back to one sample, sequenced in a study of CD8 T cells in ankylosing spondylitis. Which antigens these TCRs recognize remains unknown. TCRdb analysed the 5' RACE reads with MiXCR anew, one entry per CDR3 protein. The sample has 300,000 to 400,000 distinct CDR3 sequences, 20% to 25% seen once; the top ten hold approximately 15%. Study-wide results and limits: A motif in TCR beta, a set of roughly 8 highly homologous variants, appeared characteristic of ankylosing spondylitis blood.

Sequenced input: blood, either unsorted or a sorted T cell fraction (not recorded which). Every receptor here comes from a male donor with ankylosing spondylitis.

This clonotype occurred a few times. The gene calls are TRBV7-9 and TRBJ2-5; 11 nucleotides match TRBD1. Germline CDR1 is SEHNR and CDR2 is FQNEAQ (reference sequence). V trimming: 3 bases; J trimming: 4 bases; junction bases outside the gene matches: 1. CDR3 length: 14 amino acids. The CDR3 here is CASSFGTGGETQYF. In DNA form, the CDR3 reads TGTGCCAGCAGCTTCGGGACAGGGGGAGAGACCCAGTACTTC.

This clonotype was detected a few times. V gene TRBV2 combines with J gene TRBJ2-5; TRBD1 matches at 7 bases. CDR3 size: 13 residues. V was pared by 8 bases and J by 2 bases, with 5 bases of the junction left unmatched. Germline CDR1 SNHLY, CDR2 FYNNEI. The CDR3 protein is CASHRDRQETQYF. The CDR3, as DNA: TGTGCCAGCCACAGGGACAGACAAGAGACCCAGTACTTC.

This clonotype showed up just a few times. The J gene is TRBJ2-1, the V gene TRBV2, with a possible D match to TRBD2 (6 bases). The V and J ends lost 7 bases and 9 bases respectively, with 16 bases between them. CDR1 is SNHLY, CDR2 FYNNEI, per germline. The CDR3 sequence is 13 residues long. CDR3 coding DNA: TGTGCCAGCACGATACTGGGGGGAGCTGAGCAGTTCTTC. It yields the protein CASTILGGAEQFF. The full variable domain, its missing parts supplied by reference TRBV2 and TRBJ2-1, is EPEVTQTPSHQVTQMGQEVILRCVPISNHLYFYWYRQILGQKVEFLVSFYNNEISEKSEIFDDQFSVERPDGSNFTLKIRSTKLEDSAMYFCASTILGGAEQFFGPGTRLTVL.

The J gene is TRBJ2-7, the V gene TRBV6-1, with 11 nucleotides matching TRBD1. V lost 5 bases, J lost 7 bases, and 10 bases stayed unmatched. Germline V CDR1 and CDR2: MNHNS, SASEGT. The CDR3 extends over 15 amino acids. CDR3 sequence reads: CASSPPGQGAKEQYF. CDR3 coding DNA: TGTGCCAGCAGTCCGCCAGGACAGGGGGCGAAGGAGCAGTACTTC.

The rearrangement joins TRBV5-1 to TRBJ1-2, with TRBD1 matching over 12 bases. Germline V gene data show CDR1 as SGHRS and CDR2 as YFSETQ. This CDR3 has 16 amino acids. V was pared by 3 bases and J by 7 bases, with 10 bases of the junction left unmatched. The CDR3 loop reads CASSSRAGQGAVGYTF. As DNA, the CDR3 is TGCGCCAGCAGCTCCCGGGCGGGACAGGGGGCTGTTGGCTACACCTTC.

J is TRBJ2-5 and V is TRBV12-3 or TRBV12-4; tentative D call: TRBD2 (5 bases). The V end lost 0 bases, the J end lost 5 bases, and 10 bases lay between the germline ends. This CDR3 is 14 amino acids long. The CDR3 DNA reads as TGTGCCAGCAGTTTAGCGGGAGTCCCGGAGACCCAGTACTTC. This encodes CASSLAGVPETQYF.

This clonotype came up a few times. V and J are TRBV29-1 and TRBJ1-1; 7 bases are a match to TRBD1. V lost 3 bases and J lost 0; bases outside the gene matches: 7. Germline V CDR1 and CDR2: SQVTM, ANQGSEA. CDR3 length equals 15 residues. The CDR3 DNA sequence: TGCAGCGTTGATGGGGGACAGATGATGAACACTGAAGCTTTCTTT. Translation gives CSVDGGQMMNTEAFF.

This clonotype was seen only a few times. The chain uses TRBV6-5 and TRBJ2-7; the D call may be TRBD1 or TRBD2 (5 bases each). CDR1 is MNHEY, CDR2 SVGAGI, per germline. This CDR3 comprises 13 residues. V lost 1 base and J 1 base, leaving 5 bases between the germline ends. The CDR3 nucleotides are TGTGCCAGCAGTTACTGGGGGTCCTACGAGCAGTACTTC. Amino acids: CASSYWGSYEQYF.

This clonotype was detected a few times. The chain recombines TRBV12-3 or TRBV12-4 with TRBJ1-4, with D possibly matching TRBD1 (6 bases). The CDR3 covers 16 residues. Trimming removed 5 bases from V and 7 bases from J, with 20 bases in between. The CDR3 DNA reads as TGTGCCAGCAGTCCTAGGGGGAGAGTTGGGAGTGAAAAACTGTTTTTT. This translates into CASSPRGRVGSEKLFF.

The rearrangement uses TRBV29-1 and TRBJ2-3; 13 bases map to TRBD2. Looked up from germline, CDR1 is SQVTM and CDR2 is ANQGSEA. CDR3 length: 18 amino acids. The V and J ends lost 2 bases and 4 bases, in that order; junction bases with no gene match: 12. In nucleotides, the CDR3 is TGCAGCGTTGAAATGGCCCGGTGGACTAGCGGGAGTTCAGATACGCAGTATTTT. Translating gives CSVEMARWTSGSSDTQYF.

The genes are TRBV6-5 and TRBJ1-2; D unclear. CDR1 and CDR2 (germline): MNHEY, SVGAGI. The CDR3 totals 14 residues. Trimming removed 2 bases from V and 8 bases from J, with 15 bases in between. DNA for the CDR3: TGTGCCAGCAGTTACAATTCAGACGGCGGCGGCTACACCTTC. Residues: CASSYNSDGGGYTF.

This chain connects TRBV20-1 to TRBJ1-1; the D gene is possibly TRBD1 (6 bases). Germline loops: CDR1 DFQATT, CDR2 SNEGSKA (reference sequence). Between the trimmed V and J ends, which lost 0 bases and 11 bases, there was a span of 16 bases. The CDR3 has 13 amino acids. The CDR3 DNA reads TGCAGTGCTAGAGATCCGGACAGAGGATCCGCTTTCTTT. Its translation: CSARDPDRGSAFF.

This clonotype occurred a few times. This chain connects TRBV11-2 to TRBJ2-5; D is unclear. CDR1 is SGHAT and CDR2 is FQNNGV in the germline V gene. CDR3 length: 12 amino acids. Trimming cost V 5 bases and J 3 bases, with 7 bases left between them. In DNA form, the CDR3 reads TGTGCCAGCAGCACCTGGGAAGAGACCCAGTACTTC. It codes for CASSTWEETQYF. Drawing the rest from reference TRBV11-2 and TRBJ2-5, the complete variable domain is EAGVAQSPRYKIIEKRQSVAFWCNPISGHATLYWYQQILGQGPKLLIQFQNNGVVDDSQLPKDRFSAERLKGVDSTLKIQPAKLEDSAVYLCASSTWEETQYFGPGTRLLVL.

This clonotype has a handful of counts. V gene TRBV12-3 or TRBV12-4 combines with J gene TRBJ1-2; 7 bases are a match to TRBD1. The CDR3 runs to 15 residues. V lost 4 bases to trimming and J lost 1 base; unmatched junction nucleotides: 6. CDR3 protein: CASSSRDRDNYGYTF. The CDR3 nucleotides read TGTGCCAGCAGTTCACGGGACAGAGATAACTATGGCTACACCTTC.

The V and J genes are TRBV11-1 and TRBJ2-1; D call uncertain. The length of the CDR3 is 20 residues. Germline V CDR1 and CDR2: SGHAT, FQDESV (reference sequence). V dropped 1 base and J dropped 0 bases, with 22 bases sitting between them. This CDR3 reads CASSLVFGFGGNGSYNEQFF. CDR3 sequence (DNA): TGTGCCAGCAGCTTAGTTTTCGGGTTCGGCGGTAATGGCTCCTACAATGAGCAGTTCTTC.

The chain uses TRBV10-3 and TRBJ2-2; tentatively, D is TRBD1 (6 bases). V gave up 11 bases and J gave up 0 bases, with 13 bases separating them. This CDR3 has 14 residues. Germline CDR1 reads ENHRY; CDR2 reads SYGVKD. CDR3 DNA sequence: TGTGCCTCCGGGACACCGACGAACACCGGGGAGCTGTTTTTT. This translates into CASGTPTNTGELFF.

A few counts support this clonotype. This chain uses TRBV12-5 with TRBJ2-5, with 7 bases that match TRBD1. The V and J ends lost 4 bases and 2 bases, in that order; junction bases with no gene match: 7. Looked up from germline, CDR1 is LGHNT and CDR2 is FRNRAP. CDR3 length: 15 residues. The DNA of the CDR3 is TGTGCTAGTGGTTCCGGACAGGTGGGACAAGAGACCCAGTACTTC. Translated: CASGSGQVGQETQYF. The full variable domain, in which reference TRBV12-5 and TRBJ2-5 provide the parts outside the CDR3, is DARVTQTPRHKVTEMGQEVTMRCQPILGHNTVFWYRQTMMQGLELLAYFRNRAPLDDSGMPKDRFSAEMPDATLATLKIQPSEPRDSAVYFCASGSGQVGQETQYFGPGTRLLVL.

This clonotype came up a few times. This sequence joins TRBV21-1 and TRBJ2-7; TRBD1 is the table's D call, not checked against the DNA. TRBV21-1 is marked as a pseudogene. The CDR3 is 11 amino acids. The CDR3 DNA reads as TGTGCCAGCATGAGGGGGGACGAGCAGTACTTC. Translated: CASMRGDEQYF.

This clonotype occurred a few times. This rearrangement joins TRBV2 to TRBJ2-1, with 12 positions matching TRBD2. The CDR3 runs 15 residues. The V gene's germline CDR1 is SNHLY and CDR2 FYNNEI. V shed 6 bases and J 4 bases; nucleotides not matched to a gene: 4. This CDR3 is CASSPTSGRYNEQFF. The CDR3 nucleotides are TGTGCCAGCAGCCCCACTAGCGGGAGGTACAATGAGCAGTTCTTC.

This clonotype came up a few times. This rearrangement joins TRBV5-5 to TRBJ2-2; no clear D. The CDR3 is made up of 16 amino acids. Trimming cost V 0 bases and J 1 base, with 10 bases left between them. The germline gives CDR1 SGHKS, CDR2 YYEKEE (reference sequence). The CDR3 region is CASSLVALRNTGELFF. The DNA for the CDR3 is TGTGCCAGCAGCTTGGTGGCCCTACGGAACACCGGGGAGCTGTTTTTT.

This chain links TRBV27 with TRBJ1-2; D ambiguous. Looked up from germline, CDR1 is MNHEY and CDR2 is SMNVEV (reference sequence). This CDR3 comprises 14 residues. Trimming cost V 0 bases and J 3 bases, with 8 bases left between them. The CDR3 loop reads CASSLSPGDYGYTF. CDR3 nucleotides: TGTGCCAGCAGTTTATCGCCTGGGGACTATGGCTACACCTTC.

This clonotype was seen only once. The chain recombines TRBV20-1 with TRBJ2-1; D perhaps matches TRBD2 (5 bases). Germline assignment: CDR1 DFQATT and CDR2 SNEGSKA (reference sequence). With 1 base removed from V and 2 bases from J, the gap between germline ends came to 12 bases. The CDR3 sequence is 15 residues long. The chain's CDR3 is CSARGVGVTYNEQFF. The DNA for the CDR3 is TGCAGTGCTAGAGGTGTGGGAGTGACCTACAATGAGCAGTTCTTC.

This clonotype was seen only a few times. The chain couples TRBV3-1 to TRBJ2-7; no clear D gene. The CDR3 spans 15 residues. Germline CDR1 is LGHDT and CDR2 is YNNKEL (reference sequence). The V end was cut by 1 base, the J end by 0 bases, with 10 bases between. The CDR3 nucleotides read TGTGCCAGCAGCCAAGGGGTCATAGTCTCCTACGAGCAGTACTTC. Its protein is CASSQGVIVSYEQYF.

In its sample, this clonotype was seen a few times. This sequence joins TRBV4-1 and TRBJ2-2; D is possibly TRBD2 (5 bases). The ends were cut back, 1 base at V and 4 bases at J, with 13 bases in the middle. CDR1 and CDR2 from the germline V gene are MGHRA and YSYEKL. The CDR3 is made up of 16 amino acids. The CDR3 reads CASSQVRGLGTGELFF. The CDR3, as DNA: TGCGCCAGCAGCCAAGTGAGAGGACTTGGCACCGGGGAGCTGTTTTTT.

The rearrangement links TRBV7-9 to TRBJ2-1, with 9 bases lining up with TRBD2. Germline V gene lookup returns CDR1 SEHNR and CDR2 FQNEAQ (reference sequence). V lost 1 base and J lost 8; bases outside the gene matches: 6. The CDR3 runs 15 residues. The CDR3 reads CASSLVSGRGDEQFF. DNA of the CDR3: TGTGCCAGCAGCTTAGTTAGCGGGAGAGGAGATGAGCAGTTCTTC.

The genes are TRBV7-2 and TRBJ2-3, with TRBD1 matching over 10 bases. This CDR3 comprises 15 residues. V lost 4 bases to trimming and J lost 3 bases; unmatched junction nucleotides: 4. Germline V gene sequence: CDR1 SGHTA, CDR2 FQGNSA. DNA for the CDR3: TGTGCCAGCAGCTACCGGACAGGGGGGACAGATACGCAGTATTTT. Translation: CASSYRTGGTDTQYF.

This clonotype showed up just a few times. The chain joins TRBV20-1 to TRBJ1-5; perhaps TRBD1 as D (5 bases). The V gene lost 5 bases and the J gene lost 0 bases, with 8 bases spanning the gap. The CDR3 extends over 13 amino acids. Germline CDR1 and CDR2: DFQATT and SNEGSKA (reference sequence). CDR3 sequence (DNA): TGCAGTGCTGGGGACCATAGCAATCAGCCCCAGCATTTT. This sequence encodes CSAGDHSNQPQHF.

The CDR3 DNA reads as TGTGCCAGCAGCTCCGACAGCCCTTCTGGGGCCAACGTCCTGACTTTC. This translates into CASSSDSPSGANVLTF. The chain combines TRBV7-9 with TRBJ2-6; TRBD1 is a possible D gene (5 bases). Germline values: CDR1 SEHNR, CDR2 FQNEAQ (reference sequence). The CDR3 contains 16 residues. V dropped 4 bases and J dropped 1 base, with 11 bases sitting between them.

The chain carries TRBV15 and TRBJ2-3; 8 bases align to TRBD2. V lost 4 bases to trimming and J lost 0 bases; unmatched junction nucleotides: 6. Germline-derived CDR1 and CDR2 are LNHNV and YYDKDF (reference sequence). This CDR3 is 16 amino acids long. The CDR3 is CATSNRTSRSTDTQYF. The CDR3 bases are TGTGCCACCAGCAACAGGACTAGCAGGAGCACAGATACGCAGTATTTT.

The chain carries TRBV5-5 and TRBJ1-1; D gene unclear. The CDR3 is 14 amino acids. Between the trimmed V and J ends, which lost 0 bases and 1 base, there was a span of 7 bases. CDR1 is SGHKS and CDR2 is YYEKEE in the germline V gene (reference sequence). CDR3 sequence (DNA): TGTGCCAGCAGCTTGGATTTTTGGAACACTGAAGCTTTCTTT. It translates to CASSLDFWNTEAFF.

The CDR3 region has the DNA TGTGCCAGCAGTTACTTGGGACAGGGGGCCAGGGAGCAGTACTTC. Protein product: CASSYLGQGAREQYF. The chain links TRBV6-5 to TRBJ2-7, with TRBD1 matching 12 bases. CDR1 and CDR2 (germline): MNHEY, SVGAGI. The CDR3 spans 15 residues. With V trimmed by 1 base and J by 7 bases, 5 bases remained unmatched.

The V and J genes are TRBV27 and TRBJ1-5, with D tentatively TRBD1 (6 bases). Germline CDR1 reads MNHEY; CDR2 reads SMNVEV (reference sequence). The germline V and J ends were trimmed by 8 bases and 3 bases, with 20 bases remaining between them. The CDR3 sequence is 16 residues long. The CDR3 nucleotides are TGTGCCAGCTCTAGAGGACCCGGACAGCTCAATCAGCCCCAGCATTTT. This sequence encodes CASSRGPGQLNQPQHF.